The entry below describes one TCR beta chain. These data are taken from a study of blood T cell repertoires in COVID-19. Across the whole study: T cells, B-cell-depleted T cells, or PBMCs provided the cDNA or gDNA that served as material.

Trimming removed 3 bases at V and 9 bases at J, with 7 bases between. Per the germline V gene, CDR1 is SGHDT and CDR2 is YYEEEE. The CDR3 runs 11 residues. Some clones are missing from TCRdb's copy, which holds only in-frame ones; the method was immunoSEQ multiplex PCR. The data contain around 100,000 clones, approximately 80% of them seen just once; the ten biggest clones take up more than 20%. The source of this sequence is a human donor in a cohort sampled during active COVID-19. The chain links TRBV5-6 to TRBJ2-1; a possible D gene is TRBD2 (5 bases). What was sequenced was peripheral blood. The CDR3 sequence is CASSSSSEQFF. DNA of the CDR3: TGTGCCAGCAGCTCTAGCAGTGAGCAGTTCTTC.